This TCR beta chain originates from a study of CD8+CD57+ T cells in acquired aplastic anemia. Findings and limits, study-wide: Between patients and controls, over 25 CD8+ CDR3 sequences were found in common.

Investigators profiled TCR beta VDJ and CDR3 from genomic DNA template. TCRdb fed the reads into MiXCR, producing one record per CDR3 protein. Found here are more than 45,000 distinct CDR3 sequences, roughly 69% of them singletons; the top ten hold approximately 31%. CDR1 is ENHRY, CDR2 SYGVKD, per germline. This CDR3 has 15 amino acids. In the case of this clonotype: Its target is not known. Germline and junction disagree at one end, which may indicate a read error.

This rearrangement joins TRBV10-3 to TRBJ1-2; 10 nucleotides match TRBD1. The sequencing input was sorted CD4+, CD8+, or CD8+CD57+ T cells (not recorded which) from PBMCs. The clonotype was recovered from a human donor in good health, serving as a control. The CDR3 sequence: CASSGQGDRRDGYTF. The CDR3 DNA is TGTGCCAGCAGTGGACAGGGGGATCGAAGAGATGGCTACACCTTC.